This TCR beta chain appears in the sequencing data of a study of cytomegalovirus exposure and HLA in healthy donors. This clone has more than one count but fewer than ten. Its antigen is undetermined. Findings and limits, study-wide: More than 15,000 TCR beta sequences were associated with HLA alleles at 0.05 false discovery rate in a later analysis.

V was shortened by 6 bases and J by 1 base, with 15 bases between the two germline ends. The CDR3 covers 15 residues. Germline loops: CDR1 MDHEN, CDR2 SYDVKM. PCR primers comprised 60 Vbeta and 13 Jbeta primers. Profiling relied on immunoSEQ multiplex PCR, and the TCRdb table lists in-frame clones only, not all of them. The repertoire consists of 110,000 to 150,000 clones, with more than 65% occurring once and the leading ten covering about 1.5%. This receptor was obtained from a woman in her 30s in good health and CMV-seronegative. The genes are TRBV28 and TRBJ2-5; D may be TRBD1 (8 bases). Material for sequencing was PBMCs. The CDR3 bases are TGTGCCAGCAGGAAAACAGGGGGGGCCCAAGAGACCCAGTACTTC. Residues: CASRKTGGAQETQYF.